This TCR beta chain derives from a study of T cell repertoires in cytomegalovirus infection. One entry per CDR3 protein, called by TCRdb with MiXCR from the reads. This sample has around 280,000 distinct CDR3 sequences, with roughly 13% found just once. The CDR3 runs to 15 residues. Germline V lookup: CDR1 DFQATT, CDR2 SNEGSKA (reference sequence). V was shortened by 7 bases and J by 4 bases, with 22 bases between the two germline ends. The specimen sequenced was PBMCs. This TCR derives from a human donor in good health (CMV status not recorded). Some clones in this sample may be carry-over from other donors' samples. This chain joins TRBV20-1 and TRBJ1-1; D is ambiguous. The CDR3 region is CSVAIPGRSGTEAFF. In nucleotides, the CDR3 is TGCAGTGTCGCCATCCCGGGCAGGTCGGGCACTGAAGCTTTCTTT.